The sequence of this T cell receptor (beta chain) was determined in a study of tumor and adjacent non-tumor tissue in lung cancer. TCRbeta libraries were built with three rounds of nested PCR, modified from ARM-PCR. TCRdb independently ran MiXCR on the multiplex PCR reads; one entry per CDR3 protein. The table has 100,000 to 150,000 distinct CDR3 sequences, roughly 64% seen once. This sample's RNA came from whole unsorted tissue. The germline V and J ends were trimmed by 2 bases and 4 bases, with 22 bases remaining between them. This CDR3 spans 17 amino acids. Looked up from germline, CDR1 is DFQATT and CDR2 is SNEGSKA (reference sequence).

The clonotype originates from a man aged 25 to 40 with non-small cell lung cancer. The sample was lung tumor tissue. This sequence joins TRBV20-1 and TRBJ2-3, with D possibly being TRBD1 or TRBD2 (5 bases each). In DNA form, the CDR3 reads TGCAGTGCTAGACTTCGGAGTAGTGGGGGTGTTGCAGATACGCAGTATTTT. This codes for CSARLRSSGGVADTQYF.